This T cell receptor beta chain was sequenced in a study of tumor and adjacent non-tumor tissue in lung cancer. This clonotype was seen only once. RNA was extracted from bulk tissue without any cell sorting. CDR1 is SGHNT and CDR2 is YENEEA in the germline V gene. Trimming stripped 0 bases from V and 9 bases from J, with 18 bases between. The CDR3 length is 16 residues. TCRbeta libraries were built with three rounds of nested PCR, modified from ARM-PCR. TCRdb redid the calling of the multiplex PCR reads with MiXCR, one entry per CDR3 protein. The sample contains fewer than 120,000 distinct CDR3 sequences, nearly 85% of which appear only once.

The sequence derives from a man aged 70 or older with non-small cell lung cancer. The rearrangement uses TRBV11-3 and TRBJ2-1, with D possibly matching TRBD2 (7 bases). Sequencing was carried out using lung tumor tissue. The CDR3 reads CASSLESTGGRGEQFF. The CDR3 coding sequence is TGTGCCAGCAGCTTAGAGTCAACGGGGGGCAGGGGTGAGCAGTTCTTC.